The source of this T cell receptor (beta chain) is a study of T-cell reconstitution after alpha-beta-depleted transplantation in children. Study conclusions and caveats: Two months or so post-transplant, alpha-beta T cells reportedly derived from several hundred expanded graft clones.

Unique molecular identifiers featured in how the TCRbeta library was prepared. TCRdb fed the PCR reads into MiXCR, producing one record per CDR3 protein. The sample carries 540,000 or so distinct CDR3 sequences, 23% recorded once. This clonotype was counted at least ten times. What it binds is unknown. The sample in question was PBMCs, mostly from graft donor cells, obtained 360 days after TCRalphabeta/CD19-depleted stem cell transplant. The TCR was taken from a boy in the first two years of life who had a stem cell transplant for acute myeloid leukemia, so the T cells may come from the graft donor.

CDR3: CASRRSDTQYF. CDR3 nucleotide sequence: TGTGCCAGCAGACGATCAGATACGCAGTATTTT. The chain combines TRBV6-5 with TRBJ2-3; D call uncertain. The CDR3 has 11 amino acids. Germline-derived CDR1 and CDR2 are MNHEY and SVGAGI. V shed 6 bases and J shed 4 bases, with 5 bases lying between them.